Listed here are 11 T cell receptor beta chains from one sample, sequenced in a study of lymphopenia after photon versus proton radiotherapy. Assay used: immunoSEQ multiplex PCR; TCRdb lists only in-frame clones, some missing. The table includes 55,000 to 85,000 clones, 92% detected once. The sample here was peripheral blood, taken from a patient treated with photon-based radiotherapy. The receptor set was obtained from a woman between 40 and 50 years old with cholangiocarcinoma.

The chain joins TRBV5-6 to TRBJ1-6; no firm D call. V dropped 3 bases and J dropped 10 bases, with 17 bases sitting between them. The CDR3 sequence is 15 residues long. CDR1 is SGHDT, CDR2 YYEEEE, per germline. CDR3 protein: CASSWGSPLQSPLHF. The CDR3 DNA reads TGTGCCAGCAGCTGGGGTTCCCCGTTACAGTCACCCCTCCACTTT.

On this clone itself: At one boundary the junction diverges from the germline segment, which might be a read error. Different DNA sequences within this sample yield the same CDR3. V and J are TRBV11-2 and TRBJ2-7; D assignment may be TRBD1 or TRBD2 (5 bases each). Germline lookup yields CDR1 SGHAT and CDR2 FQNNGV. This CDR3 spans 15 amino acids. CDR3 sequence: CASSIGASRPHEQYF. CDR3 DNA: TGCGCCAGCAGTATCGGGGCTAGTCGTCCCCACGAGCAGTACTTC.

The J gene is TRBJ1-5, the V gene TRBV5-8, with D hard to call. Germline CDR1 reads SGHTS; CDR2 reads YDEGEE. The germline V and J ends were trimmed by 4 bases and 3 bases, with 14 bases remaining between them. The CDR3 is 15 amino acids. The CDR3 bases are TGTGCCAGCAGCGACCTTGACCGTTTCAATCAGCCCCAGCATTTT. This gives the protein CASSDLDRFNQPQHF.

The V gene is TRBV15, the J gene TRBJ2-1, with D unclear. V lost 2 bases to trimming and J lost 5 bases, with 16 bases between them. Germline V gene lookup returns CDR1 LNHNV and CDR2 YYDKDF (reference sequence). The CDR3 is 16 residues long. The CDR3, as DNA: TGTGCCACCAGCAGACGCCCACTGTCTGGCCACAATGAGCAGTTCTTC. Its translation: CATSRRPLSGHNEQFF.

The chain couples TRBV6-1 to TRBJ1-5; 11 nucleotides line up with TRBD1. V shed 3 bases, J shed 2 bases, and the junction held 9 bases outside the gene matches. Germline CDR1 MNHNS, CDR2 SASEGT. The CDR3 is made up of 18 amino acids. The CDR3 DNA sequence: TGTGCCAGCAGTGACGGACAGGGGGCGCGGGGAGGCAATCAGCCCCAGCATTTT. Translated, it gives CASSDGQGARGGNQPQHF.

This rearrangement joins TRBV6-6 to TRBJ2-1; no clear D gene. Germline values: CDR1 MNHNY, CDR2 SVGAGI (reference sequence). Trimming stripped 5 bases from V and 6 bases from J, with 14 bases between. The CDR3 length is 14 residues. The CDR3 nucleotides are TGTGCCAGCAGTACCGGGCCGATCTCCAATGAGCAGTTCTTC. This encodes CASSTGPISNEQFF.

The V call is TRBV19, the J call TRBJ2-6; 8 nucleotides agree with TRBD1. Germline lookup yields CDR1 LNHDA and CDR2 SQIVND (reference sequence). This CDR3 spans 17 amino acids. The ends lost 6 bases at V and 1 base at J; junction bases unmatched: 8. CDR3 residues: CASRSRDRMSGANVLTF. The CDR3 bases are TGTGCCAGTAGGTCCCGGGACAGGATGTCTGGGGCCAACGTCCTGACTTTC.

V usage is TRBV6-1 and J usage is TRBJ2-2; D call uncertain. The CDR3 contains 15 residues. Germline V gene sequence: CDR1 MNHNS, CDR2 SASEGT. V gave up 6 bases and J gave up 8 bases, with 19 bases separating them. Here the CDR3 reads CASRVVARFSGELFF. The CDR3 nucleotides are TGTGCCAGCAGAGTAGTAGCTCGTTTTTCTGGGGAGCTGTTTTTT.

The chain joins TRBV27 to TRBJ2-5; 7 nucleotides match TRBD2. The CDR3 sequence is 16 residues long. V lost 3 bases, J lost 3 bases, and 10 bases stayed unmatched. In germline, CDR1 is MNHEY, CDR2 SMNVEV (reference sequence). The CDR3 nucleotides are TGTGCCAGCAGTTTGTTAGGACTAGGGACGAAAGAGACCCAGTACTTC. It codes for CASSLLGLGTKETQYF.

The rearrangement links TRBV7-3 to TRBJ1-1; tentative D call: TRBD1 (5 bases). Per the germline V gene, CDR1 is SGHTA and CDR2 is FQGTGA. Between the trimmed V and J ends, which lost 2 bases and 4 bases, there was a span of 11 bases. This CDR3 has 14 residues. For the CDR3, the DNA is TGTGCCAGCAGCTTAGAGTTCAGGGCCACTGAAGCTTTCTTT. Amino acid sequence: CASSLEFRATEAFF.

The V call is TRBV7-2, the J call TRBJ2-1; D is perhaps TRBD1 (6 bases). The V end was cut by 3 bases, the J end by 4 bases, with 13 bases between. Germline-derived CDR1 and CDR2 are SGHTA and FQGNSA. There are 15 residues in the CDR3. The CDR3 nucleotides are TGTGCCAGCAGCTTTCCAGGGGTCCGTTACAATGAGCAGTTCTTC. Translation gives CASSFPGVRYNEQFF.